The clone carrying this TCR beta chain occurred many times. Described time point: patch test 2, 6 weeks after DPC sensitization. The treatment was: therapeutic diphenylcyclopropenone sensitization with weekly scalp DPC. The sample is drawn from a study of human T cells and chemical hapten exposure. The study's library attached unique molecular identifiers to single cDNA molecules. TCRdb processed the RACE reads anew with MiXCR; each CDR3 protein has one entry. The sample contains more than 85,000 distinct CDR3 sequences, 9.2% of which appear only once. The length of the CDR3 is 13 residues. V was shortened by 5 bases and J by 6 bases, with 10 bases between the two germline ends. Germline CDR1 SGHVS, CDR2 FNYEAQ.

The material sequenced was whole blood, taken in connection with sensitization to the hapten diphenylcyclopropenone (DPC). This chain uses TRBV7-6 with TRBJ2-2; D is possibly TRBD1 (6 bases). The receptor was derived from a woman aged 40 to 50 with alopecia areata. Some clones in this sample may be carry-over from other donors' samples. The CDR3 region is CASSATGPGELFF. The CDR3 DNA reads as TGTGCCAGCAGCGCAACAGGGCCCGGGGAGCTGTTTTTT.